A single sample gave rise to the 5 T cell receptor beta chains below, sequenced in a study of Graves' ophthalmopathy and Graves' hyperthyroidism (dated by TCRdb to between 2017 and 2018). For sequencing, an Illumina HiSeq 2000 was employed. For repertoire sequencing, the TCR beta CDR3 regions were amplified from RNA transcripts. A first-round RT-PCR used HTBI primers with the Qiagen OneStep RT-PCR kit, followed by a second-round multiplex PCR, size selection and purification. TCRdb took the public reads, trimmed them with fastp at Q25, ran MiXCR for clone calling and kept in-frame beta chains. Identical CDR3 protein sequences are pooled into one entry, listed with their most common genes and DNA. The sample table contains 1 million to 1.3 million distinct CDR3 sequences; only one count was recorded for 35% to 40% of them. The biggest ten clones account for around 10% of the sample. Sequencing was performed on peripheral blood or thyroid tissue (not recorded which). All receptors derive from an adult man with Graves' hyperthyroidism.

This clonotype appeared many times. CDR3 in DNA: TGTGCCAGCAGCCCCCAATTTCCGCTAGATCAGCCCCAGCATTTT. It specifies CASSPQFPLDQPQHF. The chain couples TRBV7-8 to TRBJ1-5; D unclear. The germline V gene encodes CDR1 SGHVS and CDR2 FQNEAQ. V lost 5 bases, J lost 5 bases, and 16 bases lay in between. The CDR3 runs 15 residues.

This clonotype was seen a few times. The rearrangement uses TRBV30 and TRBJ2-5, with 7 bases aligning to TRBD2. The ends lost 4 bases at V and 9 bases at J; junction bases unmatched: 5. This CDR3 is built from 11 residues. In germline, CDR1 is GTSNPN, CDR2 SVGIG (reference sequence). CDR3 in amino acids: CAWNRGEAQYF. DNA of the CDR3: TGTGCCTGGAACCGGGGGGAGGCCCAGTACTTC.

V and J are TRBV19 and TRBJ1-6; D remains unclear. CDR1 is LNHDA and CDR2 is SQIVND in the germline V gene (reference sequence). The CDR3 is made up of 13 amino acids. Deletions cut 3 bases from V and 5 bases from J, with 5 bases between. CDR3 loop: CASSMGNNSPLHF. Here the CDR3 DNA reads TGTGCCAGTAGTATGGGTAATAATTCACCCCTCCACTTT.

This clonotype has just a few counts. The DNA for the CDR3 is TGTGCCACCAGTGATTCTTCGGTCCGGGAGCGTAACGAGCAGTACTTC. Encoded protein: CATSDSSVRERNEQYF. The chain is built from TRBV24-1 and TRBJ2-7, with D tentatively TRBD2 (6 bases). Germline-derived CDR1 and CDR2 are KGHDR and SFDVKD. The CDR3 is made up of 16 amino acids. Trimming cost V 2 bases and J 5 bases, with 18 bases left between them.

This clonotype was seen only a few times. J is TRBJ1-1 and V is TRBV12-3 or TRBV12-4; no reliable D call. The CDR3 consists of 15 residues. The ends were cut back, 3 bases at V and 4 bases at J, with 15 bases in the middle. The CDR3 DNA sequence: TGTGCCAGCAGTTTTAGGGTGGCGGGGAGCACTGAAGCTTTCTTT. Its protein product is CASSFRVAGSTEAFF.